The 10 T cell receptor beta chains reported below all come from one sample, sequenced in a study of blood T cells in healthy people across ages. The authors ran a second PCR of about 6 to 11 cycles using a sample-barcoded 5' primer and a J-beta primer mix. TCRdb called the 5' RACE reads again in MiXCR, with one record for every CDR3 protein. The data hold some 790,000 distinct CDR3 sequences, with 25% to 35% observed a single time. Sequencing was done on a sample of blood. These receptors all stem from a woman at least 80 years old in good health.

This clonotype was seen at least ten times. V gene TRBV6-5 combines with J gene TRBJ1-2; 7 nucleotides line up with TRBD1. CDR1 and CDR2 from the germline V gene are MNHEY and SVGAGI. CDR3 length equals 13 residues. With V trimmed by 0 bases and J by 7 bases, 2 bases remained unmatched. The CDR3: CASSYSRGGGYTF. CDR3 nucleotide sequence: TGTGCCAGCAGTTACTCCAGGGGGGGTGGCTACACCTTC.

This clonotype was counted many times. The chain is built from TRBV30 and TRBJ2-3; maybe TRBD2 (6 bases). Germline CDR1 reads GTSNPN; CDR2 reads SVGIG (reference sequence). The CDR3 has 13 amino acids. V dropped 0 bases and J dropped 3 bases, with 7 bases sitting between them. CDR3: CAWSVGGTDTQYF. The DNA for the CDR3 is TGTGCCTGGAGTGTGGGGGGTACAGATACGCAGTATTTT.

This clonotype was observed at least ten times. CDR3 sequence (DNA): TGTGCCAGCAGTTACGGCAGGGGGGTTTACGAGCAGTACTTC. Translating it yields CASSYGRGVYEQYF. This chain uses TRBV6-5 with TRBJ2-7; D possibly corresponds to TRBD1 (7 bases). The V end was cut by 2 bases, the J end by 4 bases, with 12 bases between. CDR1 and CDR2 from the germline V gene are MNHEY and SVGAGI. The length of the CDR3 is 14 residues.

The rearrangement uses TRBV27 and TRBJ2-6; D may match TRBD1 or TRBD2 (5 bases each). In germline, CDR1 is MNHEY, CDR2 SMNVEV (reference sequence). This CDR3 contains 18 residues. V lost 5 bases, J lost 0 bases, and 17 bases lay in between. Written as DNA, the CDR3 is TGTGCCAGCAGTCCCTCCGGGGCAAGATTCTCTGGGGCCAACGTCCTGACTTTC. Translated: CASSPSGARFSGANVLTF. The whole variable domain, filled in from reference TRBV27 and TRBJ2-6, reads EAQVTQNPRYLITVTGKKLTVTCSQNMNHEYMSWYRQDPGLGLRQIYYSMNVEVTDKGDVPEGYKVSRKEKRNFPLILESPSPNQTSLYFCASSPSGARFSGANVLTFGAGSRLTVL.

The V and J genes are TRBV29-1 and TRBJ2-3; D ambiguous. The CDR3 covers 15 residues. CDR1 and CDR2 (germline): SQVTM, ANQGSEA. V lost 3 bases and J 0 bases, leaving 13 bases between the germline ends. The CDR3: CSVDPKDRSTDTQYF. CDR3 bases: TGCAGCGTTGACCCCAAAGACCGTAGCACAGATACGCAGTATTTT.

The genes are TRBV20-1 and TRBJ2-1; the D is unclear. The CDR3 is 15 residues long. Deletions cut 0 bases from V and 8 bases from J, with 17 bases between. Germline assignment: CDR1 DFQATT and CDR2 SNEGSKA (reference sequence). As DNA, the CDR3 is TGCAGTGCTAGAGATCGTAGTGTGAGTTTTGATGAGCAGTTCTTC. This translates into CSARDRSVSFDEQFF.

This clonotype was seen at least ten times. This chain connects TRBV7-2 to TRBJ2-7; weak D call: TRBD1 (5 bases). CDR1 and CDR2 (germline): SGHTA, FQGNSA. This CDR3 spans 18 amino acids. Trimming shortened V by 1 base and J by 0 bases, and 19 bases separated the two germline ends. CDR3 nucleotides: TGTGCCAGCAGCTTAGTTAGGGTCCGACAGCTTATCTCCTACGAGCAGTACTTC. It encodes CASSLVRVRQLISYEQYF.

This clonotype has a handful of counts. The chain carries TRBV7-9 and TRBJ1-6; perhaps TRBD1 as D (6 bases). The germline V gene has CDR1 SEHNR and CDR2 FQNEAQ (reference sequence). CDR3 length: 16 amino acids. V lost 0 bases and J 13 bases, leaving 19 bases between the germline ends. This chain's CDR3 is CASSLARGQWTSPLHF. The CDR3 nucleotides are TGTGCCAGCAGCTTAGCGCGGGGACAATGGACTTCGCCCCTCCACTTT. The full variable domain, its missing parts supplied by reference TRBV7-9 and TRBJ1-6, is DTGVSQNPRHKITKRGQNVTFRCDPISEHNRLYWYRQTLGQGPEFLTYFQNEAQLEKSRLLSDRFSAERPKGSFSTLEIQRTEQGDSAMYLCASSLARGQWTSPLHFGNGTRLTVT.

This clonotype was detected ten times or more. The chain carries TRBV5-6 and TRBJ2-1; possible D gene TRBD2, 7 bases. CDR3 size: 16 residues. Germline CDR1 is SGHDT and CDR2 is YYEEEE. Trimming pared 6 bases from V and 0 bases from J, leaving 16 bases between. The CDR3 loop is CASIRRGASSYNEQFF. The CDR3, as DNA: TGTGCCAGCATCCGACGGGGGGCAAGCTCCTACAATGAGCAGTTCTTC. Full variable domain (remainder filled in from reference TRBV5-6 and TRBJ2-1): DAGVTQSPTHLIKTRGQQVTLRCSPKSGHDTVSWYQQALGQGPQFIFQYYEEEERQRGNFPDRFSGHQFPNYSSELNVNALLLGDSALYLCASIRRGASSYNEQFFGPGTRLTVL.

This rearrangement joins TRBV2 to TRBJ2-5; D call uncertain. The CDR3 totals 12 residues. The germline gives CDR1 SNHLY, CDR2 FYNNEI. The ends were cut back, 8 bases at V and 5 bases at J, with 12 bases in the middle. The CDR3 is CASHPLTETQYF. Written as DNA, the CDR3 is TGTGCCAGCCACCCCCTAACCGAGACCCAGTACTTC.